This TCR beta chain is from a study of blood T cell repertoires in COVID-19 (dated by TCRdb to 2018 to 2021). Study-level background: Samples from collaborators originated in the United States, Italy and Spain and spanned both the acute and convalescent phases of COVID-19. The material from the prospective study consisted of cDNA or gDNA derived from T cells, B-cell-depleted T cells, or PBMCs. Subjects who had been exposed to COVID-19, were actively infected with it, or had recovered from it provided the deeply sampled blood TCRbeta repertoires that made up the dataset. The repertoires were made available in a free public database intended to serve as a resource for research on the immune response to SARS-CoV-2. The samples were drawn from two sources: the first 160 participants of the ongoing ImmuneRACE study, and 1,200 or so subjects contributed by 6 global collaborators. A de-identified subject ID, COVID-19 status, age in years and sex were almost always included in the sample metadata. Where HLA class I and class II types were available, the types were taken from metadata supplied by the sample provider, not from assay-based typing. Overall results and qualifications from the work: Clinical and demographic metadata were provided uncurated, with the amount varying by source and participant.

To note about this clone: Its antigen is not yet known. There are no base qualities to consult, and no much larger clone falls within one base. Other DNA sequences in the same sample also yield this CDR3.

The immunoSEQ Assay, a bias-controlled multiplex PCR, was used to amplify TCRbeta CDR3 regions from genomic DNA. As for how the authors treated the data: Nucleated cell counts per sample were estimated from amplification of reference gene primers within the assay. To quantify the absolute abundance of each unique TCRbeta CDR3 rearrangement, sequence reads were collapsed and filtered. Productive Simpson clonality was computed per sample as the square root of Simpson's diversity index over productive rearrangements. TCRdb stores this immuneACCESS table with in-frame sequences only. Part of the clones is absent; in the studies checked, under half of the shortfall reflects unresolved V genes, and no reason is known for the rest. D and trimming were read from the DNA, whereas the V and J calls and clone size are those reported in that table. A total of approximately 140,000 clones appear in this sample, 79% of them only once. Around 3.3% of the sample is held by the ten biggest clonotypes.

Each collaborating institution followed its own protocols to collect whole blood in K2EDTA tubes. For TCRbeta analysis, collaborators shipped samples as frozen whole blood, isolated PBMCs, or DNA extracted from either of those sample types. CDR1 and CDR2, looked up from the germline V gene, are KGHDR and SFDVKD. At the junction V is shortened by 5 bases and J by 10 bases, with 8 bases in between. The CDR3, from cysteine to phenylalanine, totals 11 residues. Just the 33-base CDR3 DNA is kept, in frame starting at base 1. The sequencing sample was made of peripheral blood. Recombination connected TRBV24-1 to TRBJ2-1; no confident D gene assignment can be made. The clonotype originates from a man between 60 and 75 years old with acute or convalescent COVID-19. The nucleotides are TGTGCCACCAGTGGCGTCCGAGAGCAGTTCTTC. It encodes CATSGVREQFF.